The rows below give T cell receptor beta chains drawn from one sample of a study of T cell repertoires in cytomegalovirus infection. One entry per CDR3 protein, called by TCRdb with MiXCR from the reads. In the table there are under 850,000 distinct CDR3 sequences, about a third of which are singletons. Sequenced sample: PBMCs. The origin of the receptors is a human donor in good health (CMV status not recorded). Some clones in this sample may be carry-over from other donors' samples. CDR3s include the opening cysteine and the closing phenylalanine or tryptophan. The order of the fields is J gene, clone size, D gene, V gene, CDR3 protein, CDR3 DNA. A D gene is named only where the DNA matches it firmly. Rows give clone size only sometimes, using once, few, many, or a class for an expanded clone.

>TRBJ1-1|few|.|TRBV2
CASSEIQGFTEAFF
TGTGCCAGCAGTGAAATCCAGGGATTCACTGAAGCTTTCTTT
>TRBJ2-6|few|.|TRBV7-2
CASSLEGLSSGANVLTF
TGTGCCAGCAGCTTAGAGGGTCTGAGCTCTGGGGCCAACGTCCTGACTTTC
>TRBJ1-5|.|.|TRBV28
CASSFQEYSNQPQHF
TGTGCCAGCAGTTTTCAGGAATATAGCAATCAGCCCCAGCATTTT
>TRBJ2-3|few|.|TRBV7-3
CASSGLGGVTDTQYF
TGTGCCAGCAGCGGGCTAGGGGGTGTTACAGATACGCAGTATTTT
>TRBJ2-7|few|TRBD2|TRBV3-1
CASSQRTSSEQYF
TGTGCCAGCAGCCAACGGACTAGTAGCGAGCAGTACTTC
>TRBJ2-2|.|.|TRBV7-2
CASSLPPWTLTGELFF
TGTGCCAGCAGCTTACCCCCTTGGACGCTCACCGGGGAGCTGTTTTTT
>TRBJ2-5|.|.|TRBV6-2/TRBV6-3
CASSNPTETQYF
TGTGCCAGCAGTAATCCCACAGAGACCCAGTACTTC
>TRBJ2-4|.|TRBD1|TRBV20-1
CSARDPPGTGSTKNIQYF
TGCAGTGCTAGAGACCCCCCCGGGACAGGGTCTACCAAAAACATTCAGTACTTC
>TRBJ1-1|few|.|TRBV7-2
CASSFRDDTEAFF
TGTGCCAGCAGCTTCCGGGACGACACTGAAGCTTTCTTT
>TRBJ1-2|.|.|TRBV28
CATNGVSGYTF
TGTGCCACCAATGGTGTAAGTGGCTACACCTTC
>TRBJ2-5|few|.|TRBV12-3/TRBV12-4
CASSLEVTQETQYF
TGTGCCAGCAGTTTAGAAGTCACGCAAGAGACCCAGTACTTC
>TRBJ2-7|.|.|TRBV27
CASSPKPGTYEQYF
TGTGCCAGCAGCCCGAAGCCAGGGACCTACGAGCAGTACTTC
>TRBJ1-2|once|.|TRBV7-6
CASSLDGGHGYTF
TGTGCCAGCAGCTTAGATGGAGGCCATGGCTACACCTTC
>TRBJ1-2|.|TRBD1|TRBV5-4
CASSSVQGAYGYTF
TGTGCCAGCAGCTCGGTACAGGGGGCTTATGGCTACACCTTC
>TRBJ2-7|many|.|TRBV7-8
CASSPTMGAMNEQYF
TGTGCCAGCAGCCCCACCATGGGGGCAATGAACGAGCAGTACTTC